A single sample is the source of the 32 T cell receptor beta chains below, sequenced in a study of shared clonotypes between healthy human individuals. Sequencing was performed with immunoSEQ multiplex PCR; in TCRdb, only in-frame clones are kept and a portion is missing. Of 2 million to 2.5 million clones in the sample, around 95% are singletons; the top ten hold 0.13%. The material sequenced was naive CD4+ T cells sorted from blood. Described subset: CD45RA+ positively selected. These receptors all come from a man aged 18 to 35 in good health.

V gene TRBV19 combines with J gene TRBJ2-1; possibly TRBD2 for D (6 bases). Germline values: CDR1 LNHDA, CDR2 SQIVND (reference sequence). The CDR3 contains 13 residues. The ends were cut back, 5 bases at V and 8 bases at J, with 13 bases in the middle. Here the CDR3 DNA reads TGTGCCAGTAGTGGTCAGGGCGGGGATGAGCAGTTCTTC. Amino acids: CASSGQGGDEQFF.

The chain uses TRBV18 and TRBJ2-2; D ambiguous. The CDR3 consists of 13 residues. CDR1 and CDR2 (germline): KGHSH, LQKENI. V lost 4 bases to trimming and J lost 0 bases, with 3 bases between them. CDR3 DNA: TGTGCCAGCTCACAATCGAACACCGGGGAGCTGTTTTTT. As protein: CASSQSNTGELFF.

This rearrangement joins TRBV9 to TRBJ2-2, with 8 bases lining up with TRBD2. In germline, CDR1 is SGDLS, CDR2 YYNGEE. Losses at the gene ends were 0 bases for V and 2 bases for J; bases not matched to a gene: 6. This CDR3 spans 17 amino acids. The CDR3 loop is CASSVGGTSTNTGELFF. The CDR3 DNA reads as TGTGCCAGCAGCGTAGGAGGGACTAGTACCAACACCGGGGAGCTGTTTTTT.

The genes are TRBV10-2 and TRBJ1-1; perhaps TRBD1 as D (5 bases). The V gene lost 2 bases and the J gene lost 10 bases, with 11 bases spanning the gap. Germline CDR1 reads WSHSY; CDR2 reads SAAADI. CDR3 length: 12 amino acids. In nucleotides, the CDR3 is TGCGCCAGCAGTGAGACGGGACTTGGAGCTTTCTTT. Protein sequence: CASSETGLGAFF.

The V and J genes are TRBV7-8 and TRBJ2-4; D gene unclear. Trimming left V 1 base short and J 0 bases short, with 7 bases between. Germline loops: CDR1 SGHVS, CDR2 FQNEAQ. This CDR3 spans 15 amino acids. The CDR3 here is CASSLGVGAKNIQYF. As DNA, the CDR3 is TGTGCCAGCAGCTTAGGGGTGGGAGCCAAAAACATTCAGTACTTC. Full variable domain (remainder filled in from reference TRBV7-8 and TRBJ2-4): GAGVSQSPRYKVAKRGQDVALRCDPISGHVSLFWYQQALGQGPEFLTYFQNEAQLDKSGLPSDRFFAERPEGSVSTLKIQRTQQEDSAVYLCASSLGVGAKNIQYFGAGTRLSVL.

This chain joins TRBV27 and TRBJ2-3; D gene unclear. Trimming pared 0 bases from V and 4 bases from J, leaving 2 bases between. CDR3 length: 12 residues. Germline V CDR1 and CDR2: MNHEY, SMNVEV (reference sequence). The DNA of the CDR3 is TGTGCCAGCAGTTTATCATCAGATACGCAGTATTTT. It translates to CASSLSSDTQYF.

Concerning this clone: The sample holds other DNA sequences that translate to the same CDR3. CDR3 residues: CAWGRTEAFF. CDR3 DNA sequence: TGTGCCTGGGGGAGGACTGAAGCTTTCTTT. The rearrangement joins TRBV30 to TRBJ1-1; no clear D gene. Germline CDR1 and CDR2: GTSNPN and SVGIG (reference sequence). The CDR3 is 10 residues long. Trimming took off 5 bases at V and 5 bases at J, with 6 bases between the two ends.

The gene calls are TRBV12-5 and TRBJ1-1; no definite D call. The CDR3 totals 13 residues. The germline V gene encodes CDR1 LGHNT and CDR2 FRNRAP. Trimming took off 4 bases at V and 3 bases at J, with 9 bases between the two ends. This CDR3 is CASGSQQHTEAFF. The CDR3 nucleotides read TGTGCTAGTGGTTCGCAACAGCACACTGAAGCTTTCTTT. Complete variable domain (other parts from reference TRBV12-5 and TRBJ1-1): DARVTQTPRHKVTEMGQEVTMRCQPILGHNTVFWYRQTMMQGLELLAYFRNRAPLDDSGMPKDRFSAEMPDATLATLKIQPSEPRDSAVYFCASGSQQHTEAFFGQGTRLTVV.

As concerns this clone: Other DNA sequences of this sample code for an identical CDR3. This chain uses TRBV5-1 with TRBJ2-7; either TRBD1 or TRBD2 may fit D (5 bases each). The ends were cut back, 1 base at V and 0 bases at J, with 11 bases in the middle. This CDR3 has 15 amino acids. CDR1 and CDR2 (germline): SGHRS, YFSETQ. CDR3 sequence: CASSLIAGSSYEQYF. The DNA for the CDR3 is TGCGCCAGCAGCTTGATTGCAGGGAGCTCCTACGAGCAGTACTTC. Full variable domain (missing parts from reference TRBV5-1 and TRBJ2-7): KAGVTQTPRYLIKTRGQQVTLSCSPISGHRSVSWYQQTPGQGLQFLFEYFSETQRNKGNFPGRFSGRQFSNSRSEMNVSTLELGDSALYLCASSLIAGSSYEQYFGPGTRLTVT.

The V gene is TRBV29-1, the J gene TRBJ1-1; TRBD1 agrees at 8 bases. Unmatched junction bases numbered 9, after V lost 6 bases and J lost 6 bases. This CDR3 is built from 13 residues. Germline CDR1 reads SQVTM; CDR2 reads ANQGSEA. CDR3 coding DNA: TGCAGCGTACTTTGGACAGGGCGTTCTGAAGCTTTCTTT. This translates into CSVLWTGRSEAFF.

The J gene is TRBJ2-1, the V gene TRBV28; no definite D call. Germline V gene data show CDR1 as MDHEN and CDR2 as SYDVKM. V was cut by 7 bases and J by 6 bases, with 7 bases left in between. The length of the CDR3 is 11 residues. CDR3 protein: CASNTPNEQFF. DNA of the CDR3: TGTGCCAGCAACACCCCCAATGAGCAGTTCTTC.

The CDR3 loop is CASSLVDWAAGQFF. CDR3 DNA: TGTGCCAGCAGCTTAGTAGACTGGGCCGCCGGACAGTTCTTC. V gene TRBV7-2 combines with J gene TRBJ2-1; D is unresolved. The germline V gene encodes CDR1 SGHTA and CDR2 FQGNSA. The CDR3 length is 14 residues. V was pared by 1 base and J by 13 bases, with 17 bases between.

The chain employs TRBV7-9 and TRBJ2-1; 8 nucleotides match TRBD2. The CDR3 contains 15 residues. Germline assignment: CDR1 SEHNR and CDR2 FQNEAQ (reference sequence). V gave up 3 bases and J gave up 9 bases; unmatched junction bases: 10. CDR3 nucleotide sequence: TGTGCCAGCAGCTTGTCCCAAGCGGGGGTTAGTGAGCAGTTCTTC. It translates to CASSLSQAGVSEQFF.

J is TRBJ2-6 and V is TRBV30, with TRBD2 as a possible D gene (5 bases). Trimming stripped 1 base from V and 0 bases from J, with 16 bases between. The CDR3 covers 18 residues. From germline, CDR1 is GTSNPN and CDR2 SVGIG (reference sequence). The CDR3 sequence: CAWSGRLGGISGANVLTF. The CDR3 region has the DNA TGTGCCTGGAGTGGGAGGTTGGGTGGGATCTCTGGGGCCAACGTCCTGACTTTC.

CDR3 DNA: TGTGCTAGTGGTACCCGGGACTCCCCCTACGAGCAGTACTTC. Protein: CASGTRDSPYEQYF. V gene TRBV12-5 combines with J gene TRBJ2-7; tentative D call: TRBD2 (6 bases). Germline CDR1 and CDR2: LGHNT and FRNRAP. V was shortened by 5 bases and J by 2 bases, with 13 bases between the two germline ends. The CDR3 has 14 residues.

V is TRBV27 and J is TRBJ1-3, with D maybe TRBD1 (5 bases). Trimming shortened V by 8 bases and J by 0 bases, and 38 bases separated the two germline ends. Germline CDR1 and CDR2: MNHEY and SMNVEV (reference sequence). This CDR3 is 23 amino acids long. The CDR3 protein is CASPPEGWAAPQAGEASGNTIYF. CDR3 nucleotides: TGTGCCAGCCCCCCCGAGGGGTGGGCTGCACCGCAGGCGGGGGAAGCCTCTGGAAACACCATATATTTT.

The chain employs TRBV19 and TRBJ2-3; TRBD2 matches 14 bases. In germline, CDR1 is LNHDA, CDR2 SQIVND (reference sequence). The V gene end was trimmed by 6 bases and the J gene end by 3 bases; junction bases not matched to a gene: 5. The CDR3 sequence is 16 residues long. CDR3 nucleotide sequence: TGTGCCAGTAGCAGGGGACTAGCGGGAGTTACAGATACGCAGTATTTT. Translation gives CASSRGLAGVTDTQYF.

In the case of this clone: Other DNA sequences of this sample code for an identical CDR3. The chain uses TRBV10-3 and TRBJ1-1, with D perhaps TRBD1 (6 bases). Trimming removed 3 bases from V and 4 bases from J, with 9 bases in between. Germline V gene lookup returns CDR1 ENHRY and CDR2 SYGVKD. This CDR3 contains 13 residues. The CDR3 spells CAISDRGGTEAFF. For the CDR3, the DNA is TGTGCCATCAGTGACAGGGGCGGCACTGAAGCTTTCTTT.

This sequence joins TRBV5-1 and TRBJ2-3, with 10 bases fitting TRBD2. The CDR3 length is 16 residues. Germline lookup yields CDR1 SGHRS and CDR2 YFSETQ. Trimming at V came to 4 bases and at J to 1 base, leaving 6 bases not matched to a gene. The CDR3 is CASSVRLAGGTDTQYF. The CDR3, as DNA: TGCGCCAGCAGCGTGCGCCTAGCGGGGGGCACAGATACGCAGTATTTT.

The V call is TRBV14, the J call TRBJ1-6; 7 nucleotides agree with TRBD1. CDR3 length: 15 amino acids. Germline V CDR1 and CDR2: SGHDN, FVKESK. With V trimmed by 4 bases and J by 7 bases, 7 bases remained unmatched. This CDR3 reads CASSLLQGGNSPLHF. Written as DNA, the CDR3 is TGTGCCAGCAGCCTCCTCCAGGGGGGAAATTCACCCCTCCACTTT.

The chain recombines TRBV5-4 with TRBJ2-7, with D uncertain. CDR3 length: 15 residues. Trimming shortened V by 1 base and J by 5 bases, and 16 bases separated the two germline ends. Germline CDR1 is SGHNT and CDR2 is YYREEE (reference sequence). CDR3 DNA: TGTGCCAGCAGCTTGTTTGGCCTAGGTAGGGACGAGCAGTACTTC. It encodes CASSLFGLGRDEQYF. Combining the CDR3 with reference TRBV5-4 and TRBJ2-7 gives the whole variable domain ETGVTQSPTHLIKTRGQQVTLRCSSQSGHNTVSWYQQALGQGPQFIFQYYREEENGRGNFPPRFSGLQFPNYSSELNVNALELDDSALYLCASSLFGLGRDEQYFGPGTRLTVT.

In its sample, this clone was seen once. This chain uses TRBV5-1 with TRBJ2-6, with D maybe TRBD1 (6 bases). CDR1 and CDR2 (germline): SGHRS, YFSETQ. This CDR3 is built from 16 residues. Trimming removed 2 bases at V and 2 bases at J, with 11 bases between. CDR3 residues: CASSLYRVTGANVLTF. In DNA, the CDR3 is TGCGCCAGCAGCTTATACAGGGTTACTGGGGCCAACGTCCTGACTTTC.

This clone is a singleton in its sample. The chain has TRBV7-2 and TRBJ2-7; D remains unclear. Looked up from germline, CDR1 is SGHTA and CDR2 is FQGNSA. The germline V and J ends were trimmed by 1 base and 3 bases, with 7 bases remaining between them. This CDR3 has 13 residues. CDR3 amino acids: CASSLETLYEQYF. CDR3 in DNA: TGTGCCAGCAGCTTAGAGACCCTCTACGAGCAGTACTTC.

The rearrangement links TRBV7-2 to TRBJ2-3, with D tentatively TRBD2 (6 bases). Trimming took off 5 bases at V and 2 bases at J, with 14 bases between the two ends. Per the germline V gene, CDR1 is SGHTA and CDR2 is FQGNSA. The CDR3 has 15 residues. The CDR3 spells CASSPTSLLTDTQYF. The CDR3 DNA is TGTGCCAGCAGCCCCACTAGCCTCCTCACAGATACGCAGTATTTT.

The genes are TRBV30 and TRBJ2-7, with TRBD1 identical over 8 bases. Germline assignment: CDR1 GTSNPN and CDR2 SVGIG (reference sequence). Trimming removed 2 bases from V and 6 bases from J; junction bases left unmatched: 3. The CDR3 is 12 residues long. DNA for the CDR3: TGTGCCTGGAGTTCACAGGGGGTCGAGCAGTACTTC. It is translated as CAWSSQGVEQYF.

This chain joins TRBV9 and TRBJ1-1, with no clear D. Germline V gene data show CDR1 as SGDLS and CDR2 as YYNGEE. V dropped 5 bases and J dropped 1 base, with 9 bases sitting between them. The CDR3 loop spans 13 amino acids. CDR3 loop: CASSRPGNTEAFF. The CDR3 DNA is TGTGCCAGCAGTCGACCGGGGAACACTGAAGCTTTCTTT.

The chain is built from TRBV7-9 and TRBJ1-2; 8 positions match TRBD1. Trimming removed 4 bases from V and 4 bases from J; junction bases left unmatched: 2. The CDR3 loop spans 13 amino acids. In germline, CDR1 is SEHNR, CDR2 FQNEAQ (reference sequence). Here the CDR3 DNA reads TGTGCCAGCAGCTCGGACAGGGTCTATGGCTACACCTTC. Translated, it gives CASSSDRVYGYTF. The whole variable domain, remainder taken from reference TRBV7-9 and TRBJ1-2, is DTGVSQNPRHKITKRGQNVTFRCDPISEHNRLYWYRQTLGQGPEFLTYFQNEAQLEKSRLLSDRFSAERPKGSFSTLEIQRTEQGDSAMYLCASSSDRVYGYTFGSGTRLTVV.

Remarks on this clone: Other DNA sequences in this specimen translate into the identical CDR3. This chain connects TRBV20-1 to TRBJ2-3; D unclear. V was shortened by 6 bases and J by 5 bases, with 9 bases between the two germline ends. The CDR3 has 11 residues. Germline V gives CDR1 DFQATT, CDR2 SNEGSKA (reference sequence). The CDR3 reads CSAPGRDTQYF. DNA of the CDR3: TGCAGTGCCCCCGGTAGAGATACGCAGTATTTT.

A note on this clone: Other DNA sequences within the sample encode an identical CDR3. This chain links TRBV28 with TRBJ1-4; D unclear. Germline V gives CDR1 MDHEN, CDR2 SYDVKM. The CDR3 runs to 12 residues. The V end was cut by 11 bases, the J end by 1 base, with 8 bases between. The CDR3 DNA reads TGTGCCTCCCGGCGAACTAATGAAAAACTGTTTTTT. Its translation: CASRRTNEKLFF.

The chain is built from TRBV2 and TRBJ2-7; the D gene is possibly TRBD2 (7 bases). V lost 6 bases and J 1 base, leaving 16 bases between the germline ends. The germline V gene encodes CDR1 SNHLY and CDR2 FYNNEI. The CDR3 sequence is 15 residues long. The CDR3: CASRDTGRGSYEQYF. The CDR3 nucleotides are TGTGCCAGCAGGGATACAGGGAGGGGATCCTACGAGCAGTACTTC.

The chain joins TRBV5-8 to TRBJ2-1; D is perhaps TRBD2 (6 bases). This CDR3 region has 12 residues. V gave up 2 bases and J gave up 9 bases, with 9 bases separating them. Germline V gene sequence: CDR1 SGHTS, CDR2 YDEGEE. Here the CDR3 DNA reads TGTGCCAGCAGCTTCATGGGGGGTGAGCAGTTCTTC. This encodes CASSFMGGEQFF.

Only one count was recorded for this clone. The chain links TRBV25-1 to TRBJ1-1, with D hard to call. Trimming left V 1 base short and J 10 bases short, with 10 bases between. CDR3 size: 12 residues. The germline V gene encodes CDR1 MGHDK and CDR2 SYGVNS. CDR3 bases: TGTGCCAGCAGTGAATCCCACAGCAGAGCTTTCTTT. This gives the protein CASSESHSRAFF.